Listed below are T cell receptor beta chains from one sample, sequenced in a study of control samples from healthy donors and cancer patients. Measured with immunoSEQ multiplex PCR; TCRdb has only the in-frame clones, and not every one. The data show 120,000 or so clones, 85% to 90% seen once. The specimen was PBMCs. These receptors all stem from a woman aged 60-75 years with lung cancer. The CDR3 runs from the conserved cysteine through the conserved F or W. D genes are given only for firm matches. Part of the rows lack a size; the others show once, few, many or a class for expanded clones.

TRBD1	TRBV27	-	TRBJ2-7	CASSRIRDRAGSYEQYF	TGTGCCAGCAGCAGAATTCGGGACAGGGCAGGCTCCTACGAGCAGTACTTC
TRBD2	TRBV7-6	once	TRBJ2-1	CASSYGSLAGGGYNEQFF	TGTGCCAGCAGCTACGGATCCTTAGCGGGAGGAGGGTACAATGAGCAGTTCTTC
TRBD1	TRBV30	-	TRBJ1-2	CAWATGTATYGYTF	TGTGCCTGGGCTACCGGGACAGCCACCTATGGCTACACCTTC
-	TRBV30	-	TRBJ1-4	CAWGLAYAPTNEKLFF	TGTGCCTGGGGGTTGGCGTACGCCCCGACCAATGAAAAACTGTTTTTT
-	TRBV6-5	-	TRBJ1-1	CASSYRRENTEAFF	TGTGCCAGCAGTTACCGCCGGGAGAACACTGAAGCTTTCTTT
-	TRBV2	-	TRBJ2-1	CASSVYRDEQFF	TGTGCCAGCAGTGTTTACAGGGATGAGCAGTTCTTC
-	TRBV6-2/TRBV6-3	-	TRBJ1-1	CASTPQTNTEAFF	TGTGCCAGCACCCCCCAGACGAACACTGAAGCTTTCTTT
-	TRBV9	-	TRBJ1-4	CASSVRGVLANEKLFF	TGTGCCAGCAGCGTACGAGGGGTATTAGCTAATGAAAAACTGTTTTTT
-	TRBV10-3	once	TRBJ2-3	CAISEQAACTDTQYF	TGTGCCATCAGTGAGCAGGCGGCCTGCACAGATACGCAGTATTTT
-	TRBV20-1	-	TRBJ2-7	CSASLTSGSEQYF	TGCAGTGCTAGTCTAACCTCAGGAAGCGAGCAGTACTTC
-	TRBV7-9	-	TRBJ1-2	CASSLNPQGLVDRYTF	TGTGCCAGCAGTCTTAACCCACAGGGCCTCGTAGATCGCTACACCTTC
-	TRBV28	-	TRBJ1-5	CASFAGANVQPQHF	TGTGCCAGCTTTGCGGGGGCTAATGTTCAGCCCCAGCATTTT
-	TRBV2	-	TRBJ2-1	CASSWEGGYNEQFF	TGTGCCAGCTCCTGGGAAGGGGGGTACAATGAGCAGTTCTTC
-	TRBV3-1/TRBV3-2	-	TRBJ1-2	CASSPGGIGYTF	TGTGCCAGCAGCCCCGGGGGGATTGGCTACACCTTC
-	TRBV3-1/TRBV3-2	-	TRBJ1-4	CAARNQGGEKLFF	TGTGCCGCCCGAAACCAGGGAGGAGAAAAACTGTTTTTT
-	TRBV7-2	-	TRBJ2-1	CASSFDRDTTYNEQFF	TGTGCCAGCAGCTTCGACCGGGACACAACCTACAATGAGCAGTTCTTC
-	TRBV6-1	-	TRBJ1-1	CASSEGRGEAFF	TGTGCCAGCAGTGAAGGCAGGGGCGAGGCTTTCTTT
-	TRBV27	-	TRBJ2-7	CASSLSGSWEYEQYF	TGTGCCAGCAGTTTATCGGGCAGTTGGGAATACGAGCAGTACTTC
TRBD1	TRBV2	-	TRBJ2-7	CASRLGQGIGYEQYF	TGTGCCAGCAGGTTGGGACAGGGGATAGGGTACGAGCAGTACTTC
TRBD1	TRBV30	-	TRBJ1-2	CAWSGTGRTNYGYTF	TGTGCCTGGAGTGGGACAGGCCGAACTAACTATGGCTACACCTTC
-	TRBV5-1	-	TRBJ2-1	CASSSTRAFPNQEQFF	TGCGCCAGCAGCTCAACCCGGGCCTTCCCAAATCAAGAGCAGTTCTTC
TRBD2	TRBV19	-	TRBJ2-1	CASTPGLADHNEQFF	TGTGCCAGTACCCCAGGACTAGCGGACCACAATGAGCAGTTCTTC
-	TRBV9	-	TRBJ1-1	CASSVRIEDTEAFF	TGTGCCAGCAGCGTCAGGATTGAGGACACTGAAGCTTTCTTT
-	TRBV4-3	-	TRBJ2-7	CASSQERTASVEQYF	TGCGCCAGCAGCCAAGAGAGGACAGCCTCGGTCGAGCAGTACTTC
-	TRBV9	-	TRBJ1-1	CASSARQVSSEAFF	TGTGCCAGCAGCGCACGGCAGGTGAGCTCTGAAGCTTTCTTT
TRBD1	TRBV2	-	TRBJ1-2	CASTQTGDQGYTF	TGTGCCAGCACCCAGACAGGGGATCAGGGCTACACCTTC
-	TRBV6-6	-	TRBJ2-7	CASSHSRGIDCEHHF	TGTGCCAGCAGTCACTCGAGAGGAATTGACTGCGAGCACCACTTC
-	TRBV11-2	-	TRBJ1-1	CASSQAAFRDEAFF	TGTGCCAGCAGCCAAGCCGCTTTTCGGGATGAAGCTTTCTTT
-	TRBV19	-	TRBJ1-5	CASETGAVVEPQHF	TGTGCCAGTGAAACGGGGGCGGTCGTTGAGCCCCAGCATTTT
-	TRBV5-1	once	TRBJ2-7	CASSLGSSSYEQYF	TGCGCCAGCAGCTTGGGGAGTAGCTCCTACGAGCAGTACTTC
TRBD1	TRBV10-2	-	TRBJ1-5	CASSGAPGGQPQHF	TGCGCCAGCAGTGGGGCGCCAGGGGGTCAGCCCCAGCATTTT
-	TRBV11-2	-	TRBJ2-3	CASRRTLNGVADTQYF	TGTGCCAGCAGAAGGACCCTTAATGGAGTCGCAGATACGCAGTATTTT
-	TRBV5-4	once	TRBJ1-1	CASSLERGNTEAFF	TGTGCCAGCAGCTTGGAGAGGGGTAACACTGAAGCTTTCTTT
-	TRBV19	once	TRBJ2-1	CASLNTRYNEQFF	TGTGCCAGCCTCAACACTAGATACAATGAGCAGTTCTTC
-	TRBV19	-	TRBJ1-2	CASGGPTDYGYTF	TGTGCCAGTGGAGGGCCGACAGACTATGGCTACACCTTC
-	TRBV5-1	few	TRBJ2-1	CASSSTQSSYNEQFF	TGCGCCAGCAGCTCGACCCAAAGCTCCTACAATGAGCAGTTCTTC